This passage covers 2 T cell receptor beta chains from one sample sequenced in a study of T-cell memory formation after mild COVID-19. Each CDR3 protein gets one entry after TCRdb re-called the 5' RACE reads with MiXCR. In the table there are tens of thousands of distinct CDR3 sequences, 9.5% to 15% of which are singletons. The sequenced sample consisted of PBMCs or a T cell subset sorted from them (not recorded which). These TCRs come from a man aged 18 to 30 who had mild COVID-19 (a few samples of this study predate the infection). Cell type and time point are not known.

The genes are TRBV20-1 and TRBJ1-5; no definite D call. V dropped 2 bases and J dropped 2 bases, with 10 bases sitting between them. CDR1 is DFQATT and CDR2 is SNEGSKA in the germline V gene (reference sequence). The CDR3 loop spans 14 amino acids. Here the CDR3 DNA reads TGCAGTGCTAGACCCCGGCGCGGCAATCAGCCCCAGCATTTT. Translation gives CSARPRRGNQPQHF.

The rearrangement links TRBV11-2 to TRBJ2-5; D may be TRBD2 (6 bases). The CDR3 totals 15 residues. Trimming shortened V by 2 bases and J by 4 bases, and 14 bases separated the two germline ends. Germline CDR1 and CDR2: SGHAT and FQNNGV. This CDR3 is CASSLLGRESETQYF. The CDR3 coding sequence is TGTGCCAGCAGCTTACTCGGGCGGGAATCAGAGACCCAGTACTTC.